A single sample gave rise to the 19 T cell receptor beta chains below, sequenced in a study of T cell repertoires and leukemia-associated antigens. Their cognate antigens are unknown. TCRdb analysed the 5' RACE reads with MiXCR anew, one entry per CDR3 protein. The sample carries about 10,000 distinct CDR3 sequences, approximately 42% recorded once. Sequenced input: CD3+ T cells sorted from blood and cultured. Every receptor here comes from a female donor in good health.

This clonotype has at least ten counts. The chain links TRBV9 to TRBJ2-7; D is possibly TRBD2 (6 bases). The CDR3 extends over 15 amino acids. V was trimmed by 0 bases and J by 2 bases, leaving 12 bases between them. CDR1 and CDR2 (germline): SGDLS, YYNGEE. CDR3 nucleotide sequence: TGTGCCAGCAGCGTAGGGCCAGGGAGGACCTACGAGCAGTACTTC. This codes for CASSVGPGRTYEQYF.

Worth noting for this clonotype: The junction and the germline gene differ at one end; a read error may be behind it. The rearrangement links TRBV7-2 to TRBJ2-7, with 9 bases that match TRBD2. The CDR3 loop spans 15 amino acids. The germline CDR1 and CDR2 sequences are SGHTA and FQGNSA. The CDR3 DNA reads TGTGCCAGCAGCCATTCGGCGGGAGGGAGGTACGAGCAGTGCTTC. It specifies CASSHSAGGRYEQCF.

CDR3 amino acids: CSANGARDTQYF. CDR3 bases: TGCAGTGCAAACGGCGCGCGGGATACGCAGTATTTT. The genes are TRBV20-1 and TRBJ2-3; no firm D call. V gave up 6 bases and J gave up 6 bases, with 13 bases separating them. The germline gives CDR1 DFQATT, CDR2 SNEGSKA (reference sequence). The CDR3 spans 12 residues.

CDR3 in amino acids: CASSPLAAKNIQYF. CDR3 nucleotides: TGTGCCAGCTCACCCCTCGCAGCCAAAAACATTCAGTACTTC. This chain links TRBV18 with TRBJ2-4; unclear D gene. The CDR3 contains 14 residues. In germline, CDR1 is KGHSH, CDR2 LQKENI. With 3 bases removed from V and 0 bases from J, the gap between germline ends came to 6 bases.

This chain connects TRBV7-3 to TRBJ2-7; possible D gene TRBD2, 7 bases. The germline V gene encodes CDR1 SGHTA and CDR2 FQGTGA. This CDR3 has 16 residues. The ends were cut back, 3 bases at V and 5 bases at J, with 20 bases in the middle. CDR3 DNA sequence: TGTGCCAGCAGCTTGGTAGGGGGGGCAGCCTACAACGAGCAGTACTTC. It yields the protein CASSLVGGAAYNEQYF.

This clonotype was detected a few times. The rearrangement uses TRBV6-4 and TRBJ1-3; D is possibly TRBD1 (5 bases). CDR3 size: 23 residues. From germline, CDR1 is MRHNA and CDR2 SNTAGT. The chain's CDR3 is CAQQRLGGFEVALGGCALETPYF. CDR3 in DNA: TGTGCTCAGCAGAGACTGGGGGGTTTTGAAGTGGCCCTGGGAGGCTGTGCTCTGGAAACACCATATTTT.

This clonotype was picked up a small number of times. The V call is TRBV7-8, the J call TRBJ2-2, with D unresolved. Germline V lookup: CDR1 SGHVS, CDR2 FQNEAQ. The CDR3 has 15 amino acids. V lost 5 bases and J 3 bases, leaving 13 bases between the germline ends. The chain's CDR3 is CASSNARSYTGELFF. The CDR3 coding sequence is TGTGCCAGCAGCAACGCCCGGAGCTACACCGGGGAGCTGTTTTTT.

By share of the sample, this clonotype is medium-sized. The chain links TRBV5-6 to TRBJ2-5, with 8 bases fitting TRBD2. There are 14 residues in the CDR3. Germline-derived CDR1 and CDR2 are SGHDT and YYEEEE. V was pared by 0 bases and J by 4 bases, with 2 bases of the junction left unmatched. CDR3 DNA: TGTGCCAGCAGCTTGGCGACTAGCGCAGAGACCCAGTACTTC. Its protein product is CASSLATSAETQYF. Together with reference TRBV5-6 and TRBJ2-5, the CDR3 gives the full variable domain: DAGVTQSPTHLIKTRGQQVTLRCSPKSGHDTVSWYQQALGQGPQFIFQYYEEEERQRGNFPDRFSGHQFPNYSSELNVNALLLGDSALYLCASSLATSAETQYFGPGTRLLVL.

The V and J genes are TRBV20-1 and TRBJ2-1, with TRBD2 identical over 11 bases. The V gene's germline CDR1 is DFQATT and CDR2 SNEGSKA (reference sequence). Trimming at V came to 5 bases and at J to 6 bases, leaving 12 bases not matched to a gene. The CDR3 runs to 16 residues. This CDR3 reads CSAQRPLAGDVNEQFF. The CDR3 DNA sequence: TGCAGTGCTCAGAGGCCACTAGCGGGAGACGTCAATGAGCAGTTCTTC.

The chain has TRBV4-3 and TRBJ2-6; no firm D call. Germline loops: CDR1 LGHNA, CDR2 YSLEER. The CDR3 is made up of 17 amino acids. V lost 0 bases and J lost 0, with 9 bases in between. The CDR3 nucleotides read TGCGCCAGCAGCCAAGAAAGACATTTCTCTGGGGCCAACGTCCTGACTTTC. Its translation is CASSQERHFSGANVLTF.

The sample holds many counts of this clonotype. The chain employs TRBV12-3 or TRBV12-4 and TRBJ2-2; the D gene is possibly TRBD1 (5 bases). This CDR3 comprises 14 residues. Deletions cut 11 bases from V and 4 bases from J, with 17 bases between. The CDR3 protein is CAWIDGAPTGELFF. The CDR3, as DNA: TGTGCCTGGATAGATGGGGCGCCCACCGGGGAGCTGTTTTTT.

This clonotype was detected many times. The chain is built from TRBV12-3 or TRBV12-4 and TRBJ2-5, with 11 bases matching TRBD2. V shed 3 bases and J 3 bases; nucleotides not matched to a gene: 3. CDR3 length: 15 amino acids. The CDR3, as DNA: TGTGCCAGCAGTTTGGGTAGCGGGAGGGAAGAGACCCAGTACTTC. This sequence encodes CASSLGSGREETQYF.

Of note for this clonotype: One end of the junction varies from germline; a read error may be responsible. V is TRBV7-9 and J is TRBJ2-6; TRBD1 might be the D (5 bases). There are 13 residues in the CDR3. Looked up from germline, CDR1 is SEHNR and CDR2 is FQNEAQ (reference sequence). CDR3 loop: CAGSLSGANVLTF. The CDR3 DNA is TGTGCCGGCAGCCTCTCTGGGGCCAACGTCCTTACTTTC.

Concerning this clonotype itself: In this CDR3 the conserved last residue, phenylalanine or tryptophan, is missing, so a read error is likely. The chain is built from TRBV15 and TRBJ2-2, with TRBD1 as a possible D gene (5 bases). CDR1 and CDR2 (germline): LNHNV, YYDKDF (reference sequence). The CDR3 totals 17 residues. CDR3 DNA: TGTGCCACCAGCAGCCCCATAAGGGGTCGGAACACCGGAGAGCTGTTTTCT. Translated, it gives CATSSPIRGRNTGELFS.

Worth noting for this clonotype: Compared with germline, one end of the junction differs, possibly owing to a read error. The chain joins TRBV28 to TRBJ1-2; 8 bases are a match to TRBD1. The CDR3 totals 14 residues. Germline V CDR1 and CDR2: MDHEN, SYDVKM. CDR3 sequence reads: CARSQCGQGVRYTF. The CDR3 DNA follows: TGTGCCCGCAGTCAATGCGGACAGGGAGTCCGCTACACCTTC.

By share, this clonotype ranks as medium-sized. The chain is built from TRBV4-2 and TRBJ2-2; 14 nucleotides align to TRBD2. V shed 3 bases, J shed 5 bases, and the junction held 11 bases outside the gene matches. Germline V gives CDR1 LGHNA, CDR2 YNFKEQ. CDR3 length equals 19 residues. The CDR3 protein is CASSHEEGTSGRPTGELFF. The DNA for the CDR3 is TGTGCCAGCAGCCATGAGGAAGGGACTAGCGGGAGACCGACCGGGGAGCTGTTTTTT.

This clonotype came up once. A read error may produce the germline difference seen at one junction end. The V gene is TRBV7-6, the J gene TRBJ1-3, with unresolved D. CDR1 is SGHVS and CDR2 is FNYEAQ in the germline V gene. The length of the CDR3 is 16 residues. The CDR3 sequence is CASSLAAGASRNTTYF. DNA of the CDR3: TGTGCCAGCAGCTTAGCGGCCGGTGCTTCTAGAAACACCACATATTTT.

This clonotype was detected a few times. The chain combines TRBV5-6 with TRBJ1-6; D is undetermined. This CDR3 has 14 residues. Trimming shortened V by 0 bases and J by 7 bases, and 8 bases separated the two germline ends. From germline, CDR1 is SGHDT and CDR2 YYEEEE. CDR3 sequence reads: CASSLGYGNSPLHF. The CDR3 DNA is TGTGCCAGCAGCTTGGGATATGGAAATTCACCCCTCCACTTT.

With respect to this clonotype: One junction end does not reproduce the germline sequence, and a read error may be involved. The chain's CDR3 is CASSLSAGGNNYGYAF. The CDR3 bases are TGTGCCAGCAGCCTATCTGCGGGGGGCAATAACTATGGCTACGCCTTC. V is TRBV7-6 and J is TRBJ1-2; weak D call: TRBD1 (6 bases). Germline lookup yields CDR1 SGHVS and CDR2 FNYEAQ. The CDR3 extends over 16 amino acids.